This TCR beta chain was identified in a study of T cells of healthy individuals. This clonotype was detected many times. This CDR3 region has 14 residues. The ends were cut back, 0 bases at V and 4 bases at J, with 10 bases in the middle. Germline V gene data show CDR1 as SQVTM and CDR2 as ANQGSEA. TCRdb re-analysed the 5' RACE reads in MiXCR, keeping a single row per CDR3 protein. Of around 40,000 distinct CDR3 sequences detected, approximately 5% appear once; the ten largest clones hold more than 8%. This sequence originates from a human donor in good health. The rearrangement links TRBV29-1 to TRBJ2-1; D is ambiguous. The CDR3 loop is CSVEDLEPYNEQFF. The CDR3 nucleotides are TGCAGCGTTGAAGACTTAGAACCTTACAATGAGCAGTTCTTC.